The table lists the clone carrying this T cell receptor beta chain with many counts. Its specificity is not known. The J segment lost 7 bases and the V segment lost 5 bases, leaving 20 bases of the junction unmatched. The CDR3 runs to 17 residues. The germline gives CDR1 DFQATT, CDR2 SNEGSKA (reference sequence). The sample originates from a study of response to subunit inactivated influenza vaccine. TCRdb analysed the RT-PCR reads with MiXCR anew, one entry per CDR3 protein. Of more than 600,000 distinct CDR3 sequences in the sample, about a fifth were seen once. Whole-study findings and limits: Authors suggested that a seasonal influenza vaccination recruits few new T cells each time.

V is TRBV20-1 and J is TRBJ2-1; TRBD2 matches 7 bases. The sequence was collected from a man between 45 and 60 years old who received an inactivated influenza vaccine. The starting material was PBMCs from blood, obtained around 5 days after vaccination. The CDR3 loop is CSAPPEPTSWVGNEQFF. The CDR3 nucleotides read TGCAGTGCTCCGCCGGAGCCGACTAGCTGGGTGGGTAATGAGCAGTTCTTC.